This T cell receptor beta chain came from a study of cytomegalovirus exposure and HLA in healthy donors. Study-level findings and limits: In vitro checks showed that a few CMV-associated chains really do target CMV antigens.

As regards this clone: As yet, its antigen is unknown.

Germline-derived CDR1 and CDR2 are MGHRA and YSYEKL. The V and J ends lost 1 base and 9 bases, in that order; junction bases with no gene match: 9. The CDR3 length is 16 residues. Use of 60 Vbeta and 13 Jbeta primers characterized the PCR. The method was immunoSEQ multiplex PCR; TCRdb's version includes in-frame clones alone and lacks a portion of them. The sample contains 150,000 or so clones, more than 60% of which appear only once. Sequenced input: PBMCs. The rearrangement links TRBV4-1 to TRBJ2-1, with 10 positions matching TRBD2. This TCR derives from a man in his forties or fifties in good health and CMV-seropositive. In DNA form, the CDR3 reads TGCGCCAGCAGCCAAGCCCCTAGCGGGAGTTGGTTTGAGCAGTTCTTC. Its protein is CASSQAPSGSWFEQFF.